This T cell receptor beta chain was documented in a study of OX40 agonist ivuxolimab in advanced cancers. Study as a whole: The dose-escalation cohort had hepatocellular carcinoma, melanoma, renal cell or head and neck cancer. Cohort: 80% to 90% men, mean age approximately 60, aged about 23 to 79. Notes on the study in general: Expanded peripheral T cells had an undetermined antigen specificity.

J gave up 5 bases and V 5 bases, and 4 bases lay outside the gene matches. This CDR3 spans 14 amino acids. The germline V gene has CDR1 MNHEY and CDR2 SVGAGI. Sequenced by immunoSEQ multiplex PCR; TCRdb stores in-frame clones only, minus some. The sample lists roughly 89,000 clones; about 86% were seen once. Turning to this clone: Its target is unknown.

This clonotype was sampled from an adult with an advanced solid tumor such as melanoma, head and neck, liver or kidney cancer. The sample was CD4+ or CD8+ T cells sorted from blood, taken in a trial of the OX40 agonist ivuxolimab. This chain connects TRBV6-5 to TRBJ2-3, with TRBD1 identical over 10 bases. The CDR3 DNA reads TGTGCCAGCAGTCGACGGACAGGGGGAGATACGCAGTATTTT. It encodes CASSRRTGGDTQYF.